These 22 T cell receptor beta chains were all obtained from the same sample, sequenced in a study of cytomegalovirus exposure and HLA in healthy donors. Primers included in the PCR were 60 Vbeta and 13 Jbeta primers. Generated by immunoSEQ multiplex PCR, the TCRdb table keeps only in-frame clones and is missing some. Of about 150,000 clones detected, roughly 79% appear once; the ten largest clones hold about 1.6%. The sample comprised PBMCs. These receptor sequences come from a man between 40 and 49 years old in good health and CMV-seronegative.

This clone has just a few counts. The chain has TRBV30 and TRBJ1-6; 9 nucleotides match TRBD1. J gave up 13 bases and V 3 bases, and 16 bases lay outside the gene matches. CDR3 length equals 16 residues. The germline V gene has CDR1 GTSNPN and CDR2 SVGIG (reference sequence). Here the CDR3 reads CAWRPLSGTGFDPLHF. As DNA, the CDR3 is TGTGCCTGGAGACCCCTTTCCGGGACAGGGTTTGATCCCCTCCACTTT.

CDR3 bases: TGTGCCAGCAGCTTAGAGCGGGGTCACACTGAAGCTTTCTTT. Translation gives CASSLERGHTEAFF. The rearrangement joins TRBV7-9 to TRBJ1-1; D is unclear. The CDR3 loop spans 14 amino acids. Germline lookup yields CDR1 SEHNR and CDR2 FQNEAQ (reference sequence). V was trimmed by 1 base and J by 3 bases, leaving 9 bases between them.

The gene calls are TRBV18 and TRBJ2-3; D remains ambiguous. The CDR3 spans 14 residues. The V and J ends lost 8 bases and 0 bases respectively, with 12 bases between them. The germline gives CDR1 KGHSH, CDR2 LQKENI. In DNA form, the CDR3 reads TGTGCCAGCGGCGGAGTTACTAGCACAGATACGCAGTATTTT. This codes for CASGGVTSTDTQYF.

The chain is built from TRBV7-3 and TRBJ2-3; 8 nucleotides line up with TRBD1. Per germline, CDR1 SGHTA and CDR2 FQGTGA. This CDR3 is 14 amino acids long. V lost 5 bases to trimming and J lost 5 bases; unmatched junction nucleotides: 6. The CDR3 reads CASSPGQGRDTQYF. The CDR3 region has the DNA TGTGCCAGCAGCCCTGGACAGGGCCGAGATACGCAGTATTTT.

The chain has TRBV30 and TRBJ2-5, with 9 bases identical to TRBD2. CDR1 is GTSNPN and CDR2 is SVGIG in the germline V gene (reference sequence). V was clipped by 4 bases and J by 4 bases; unmatched bases: 4. The CDR3 runs to 13 residues. CDR3 nucleotides: TGTGCCTGGACTGCGGGGGGGCGAGAGACCCAGTACTTC. It specifies CAWTAGGRETQYF. The full variable domain, its missing parts supplied by reference TRBV30 and TRBJ2-5, is SQTIHQWPATLVQPVGSPLSLECTVEGTSNPNLYWYRQAAGRGLQLLFYSVGIGQISSEVPQNLSASRPQDRQFILSSKKLLLSDSGFYLCAWTAGGRETQYFGPGTRLLVL.

The sample holds one count of this clone. V gene TRBV5-4 combines with J gene TRBJ2-7; 9 positions match TRBD1. The CDR3 covers 14 residues. The V and J ends lost 2 bases and 4 bases, in that order; junction bases with no gene match: 4. In germline, CDR1 is SGHNT, CDR2 YYREEE (reference sequence). CDR3 sequence (DNA): TGTGCCAGCAGCTTCGGACAGGGGAAATACGAGCAGTACTTC. This encodes CASSFGQGKYEQYF.

This rearrangement joins TRBV7-9 to TRBJ2-7; the match to TRBD2 covers 7 bases. This CDR3 is 15 amino acids long. V shed 5 bases, J shed 5 bases, and the junction held 12 bases outside the gene matches. CDR1 is SEHNR, CDR2 FQNEAQ, per germline (reference sequence). The CDR3: CASSTGLGPSHEQYV. DNA for the CDR3: TGTGCCAGCAGCACAGGACTAGGTCCTTCTCACGAGCAGTACGTC.

The CDR3: CASRLQGQNQETQYF. CDR3 coding DNA: TGTGCCAGCAGGCTGCAGGGGCAGAATCAAGAGACCCAGTACTTC. The chain has TRBV6-5 and TRBJ2-5, with D possibly matching TRBD1 (6 bases). V was clipped by 6 bases and J by 2 bases, with 16 bases between them. Germline lookup yields CDR1 MNHEY and CDR2 SVGAGI. CDR3 length: 15 residues.

The chain joins TRBV7-9 to TRBJ2-7; unclear D gene. The CDR3 is made up of 13 amino acids. Germline V gene sequence: CDR1 SEHNR, CDR2 FQNEAQ (reference sequence). Trimming took 3 bases from V and 3 from J, leaving 9 bases between them. The DNA of the CDR3 is TGTGCCAGCAGCTTGAACACTTACTACGAGCAGTACGTC. Residues: CASSLNTYYEQYV.

The J gene is TRBJ2-5, the V gene TRBV27; 9 positions agree with TRBD2. V shed 5 bases, J shed 5 bases, and the junction held 12 bases outside the gene matches. The CDR3 has 16 residues. Germline assignment: CDR1 MNHEY and CDR2 SMNVEV (reference sequence). The CDR3 region has the DNA TGTGCCAGCAGTCCCTTGACTAGCGGAGGGCCCGAGACCCAGTACTTC. Amino acids: CASSPLTSGGPETQYF.

The V gene is TRBV6-5, the J gene TRBJ1-5, with 9 positions matching TRBD1. The V gene's germline CDR1 is MNHEY and CDR2 SVGAGI. Trimming cost V 5 bases and J 11 bases; bases outside gene matches: 10. The CDR3 spans 14 residues. CDR3 region: CASSPDRGGRAQHF. The CDR3, as DNA: TGTGCCAGCAGTCCCGACAGGGGGGGTCGAGCCCAGCATTTT.

This chain links TRBV5-1 with TRBJ2-1; no clear D gene. The CDR3 has 15 amino acids. CDR1 SGHRS and CDR2 YFSETQ come from the germline V gene. Trimming took off 0 bases at V and 2 bases at J, with 9 bases between the two ends. The CDR3, as DNA: TGCGCCAGCAGCTTGGAGCCTACCGCCTACAATGAGCAGTTCTTC. Its protein is CASSLEPTAYNEQFF.

The CDR3 sequence is CASSLRDNNQPQHF. As DNA, the CDR3 is TGTGCCAGCAGCCTACGGGACAACAATCAGCCCCAGCATTTT. The V and J genes are TRBV9 and TRBJ1-5; possible D gene TRBD1, 6 bases. CDR1 and CDR2 from the germline V gene are SGDLS and YYNGEE. The V and J ends lost 4 bases and 3 bases respectively, with 11 bases between them. This CDR3 has 14 residues.

This chain joins TRBV6-5 and TRBJ2-3; D is uncertain. The CDR3 contains 12 residues. V lost 4 bases and J 4 bases, leaving 6 bases between the germline ends. Germline assignment: CDR1 MNHEY and CDR2 SVGAGI. The CDR3 coding sequence is TGTGCCAGCAGTTCCCTCTCAGATACGCAGTATTTT. Protein: CASSSLSDTQYF.

The chain uses TRBV5-6 and TRBJ2-2, with D tentatively TRBD1 (6 bases). Germline V lookup: CDR1 SGHDT, CDR2 YYEEEE. The germline V and J ends were trimmed by 0 bases and 6 bases, with 15 bases remaining between them. There are 16 residues in the CDR3. DNA of the CDR3: TGTGCCAGCAGCTTGGTAGCACAGGGTGTGGCCGGGGAGCTGTTTTTT. It codes for CASSLVAQGVAGELFF.

This clone has only a few counts. This chain uses TRBV5-6 with TRBJ1-6; 10 bases align to TRBD1. J gave up 7 bases and V 9 bases, and 7 bases lay outside the gene matches. This CDR3 is 14 amino acids long. Germline CDR1 and CDR2: SGHDT and YYEEEE. The CDR3 loop reads CATSRDRGNSPLHF. The DNA of the CDR3 is TGTGCCACCTCGCGGGACAGGGGCAATTCACCCCTCCACTTT.

A remark on this clone: This may come from a read error, since a much larger clone is one base off. In DNA, the CDR3 is TGTGCCATCAGTGTAAACCAGGGTTTGGGGGCCAACGTCCTGACTTTC. It specifies CAISVNQGLGANVLTF. This chain connects TRBV6-1 to TRBJ2-6; tentatively, D is TRBD1 (5 bases). In germline, CDR1 is MNHNS, CDR2 SASEGT. The length of the CDR3 is 16 residues.

This rearrangement joins TRBV7-3 to TRBJ2-7; D remains unclear. The CDR3 contains 13 residues. Germline loops: CDR1 SGHTA, CDR2 FQGTGA. V lost 5 bases, J lost 5 bases, and 13 bases lay in between. CDR3 in DNA: TGTGCCAGCAGCCCTGGGCCCAGGCACGAGCAGTACGTC. Translating gives CASSPGPRHEQYV.

The chain carries TRBV10-3 and TRBJ2-1; D remains unclear. CDR1 and CDR2 (germline): ENHRY, SYGVKD. This CDR3 has 13 residues. Trimming shortened V by 3 bases and J by 2 bases, and 5 bases separated the two germline ends. Written as DNA, the CDR3 is TGTGCCATCAGTGACAACACCTACAATGAGCAGTTCTTC. Its translation is CAISDNTYNEQFF.

V gene TRBV6-5 combines with J gene TRBJ1-1; TRBD1 might be the D (5 bases). This CDR3 region has 13 residues. Trimming cost V 8 bases and J 1 base, with 11 bases left between them. The germline V gene has CDR1 MNHEY and CDR2 SVGAGI. CDR3 sequence: CASSRGGNTEAFF. The CDR3 DNA reads TGTGCCAGCTCCCGGGGGGGGAACACTGAAGCTTTCTTT.

The CDR3 bases are TGTGCCAGCAGTTACCGGACAGGATATAATTCACCCCTCCACTTT. Protein sequence: CASSYRTGYNSPLHF. V gene TRBV6-5 combines with J gene TRBJ1-6; TRBD1 aligns across 7 bases. With V trimmed by 2 bases and J by 4 bases, 2 bases remained unmatched. Per germline, CDR1 MNHEY and CDR2 SVGAGI. The CDR3 consists of 15 residues.

This rearrangement joins TRBV29-1 to TRBJ1-2, with 7 bases identical to TRBD1. Germline values: CDR1 SQVTM, CDR2 ANQGSEA. CDR3 length: 11 amino acids. The V segment lost 7 bases and the J segment 7 bases; nucleotides outside the gene matches: 6. The CDR3, as DNA: TGCAGCGCTTGGACAGGTTCTGGCTACACCTTC. Residues: CSAWTGSGYTF.